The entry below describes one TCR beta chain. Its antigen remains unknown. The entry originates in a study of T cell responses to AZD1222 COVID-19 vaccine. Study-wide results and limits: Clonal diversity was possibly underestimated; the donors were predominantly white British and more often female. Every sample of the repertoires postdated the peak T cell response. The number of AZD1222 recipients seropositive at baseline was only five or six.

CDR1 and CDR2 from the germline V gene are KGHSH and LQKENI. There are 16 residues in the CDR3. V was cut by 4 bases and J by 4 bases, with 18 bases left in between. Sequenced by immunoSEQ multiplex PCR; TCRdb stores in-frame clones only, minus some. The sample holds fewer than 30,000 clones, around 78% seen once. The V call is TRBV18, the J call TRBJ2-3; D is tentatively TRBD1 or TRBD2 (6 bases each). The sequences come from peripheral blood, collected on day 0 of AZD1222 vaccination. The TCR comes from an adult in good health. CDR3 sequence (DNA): TGTGCCAGCTCACTCACACCCCCGGGGGCCTCAGATACGCAGTATTTT. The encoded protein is CASSLTPPGASDTQYF.